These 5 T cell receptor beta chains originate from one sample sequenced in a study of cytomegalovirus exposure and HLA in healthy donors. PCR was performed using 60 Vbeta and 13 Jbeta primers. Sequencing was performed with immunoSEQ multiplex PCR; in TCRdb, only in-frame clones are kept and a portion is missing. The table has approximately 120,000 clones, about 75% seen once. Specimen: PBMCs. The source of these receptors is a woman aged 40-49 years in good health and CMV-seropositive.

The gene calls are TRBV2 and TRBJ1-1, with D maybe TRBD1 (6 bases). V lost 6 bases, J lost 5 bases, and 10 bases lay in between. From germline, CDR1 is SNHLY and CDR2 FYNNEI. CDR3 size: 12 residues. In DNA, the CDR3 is TGTGCCAGCAGGGACAGTCTAACTGAAGCTTTCTTT. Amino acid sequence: CASRDSLTEAFF.

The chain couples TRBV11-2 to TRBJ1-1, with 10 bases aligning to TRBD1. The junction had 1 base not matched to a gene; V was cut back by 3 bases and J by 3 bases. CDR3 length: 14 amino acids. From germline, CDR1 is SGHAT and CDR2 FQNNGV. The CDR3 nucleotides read TGTGCCAGCAGCTTTGGGACAGGGGACACTGAAGCTTTCTTT. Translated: CASSFGTGDTEAFF.

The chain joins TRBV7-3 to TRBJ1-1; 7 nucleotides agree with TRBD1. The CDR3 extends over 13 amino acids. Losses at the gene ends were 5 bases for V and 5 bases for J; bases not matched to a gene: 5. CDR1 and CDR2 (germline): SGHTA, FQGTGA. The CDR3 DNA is TGTGCCAGCAGCCAAGACAGGGCTACTGAAGCTTTCTTT. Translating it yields CASSQDRATEAFF.

CDR3 coding DNA: TGCGCCAGCAGCCGAGTACAGGGAGTCGACGTCCTGACTTTC. It is translated as CASSRVQGVDVLTF. The rearrangement links TRBV4-1 to TRBJ2-6, with TRBD1 as a possible D gene (6 bases). Trimming took 4 bases from V and 11 from J, leaving 15 bases between them. The germline CDR1 and CDR2 sequences are MGHRA and YSYEKL. The CDR3 spans 14 residues.

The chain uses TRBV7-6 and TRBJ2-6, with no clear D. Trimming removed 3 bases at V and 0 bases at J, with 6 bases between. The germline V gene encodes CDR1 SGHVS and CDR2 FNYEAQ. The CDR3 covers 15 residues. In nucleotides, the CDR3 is TGTGCCAGCAGCTTTCTAAGCTCTGGGGCCAACGTCCTGACTTTC. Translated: CASSFLSSGANVLTF.